This TCR beta chain was recovered during a study of Graves' ophthalmopathy and Graves' hyperthyroidism. Study overall: A follow-up of 18 months without ophthalmopathy meant that hyperthyroidism was stable.

General observations from the study: The 13-signature model separated ophthalmopathy from stable hyperthyroidism at approximately 91% sensitivity and 80% to 84% specificity.

TCR beta CDR3 amplification used RNA transcripts. Second-round multiplex PCR came after first-round RT-PCR with HTBI primers. TCRdb reprocessed the multiplex PCR reads via MiXCR and lists one record per CDR3 protein. The sample includes some 1.1 million distinct CDR3 sequences, less than 45% of them seen just once. This clonotype was detected a few times. The antigen remains undetermined. The CDR3 runs to 11 residues. Germline-derived CDR1 and CDR2 are WNHNN and SYGVQD (reference sequence). This sequence joins TRBV10-1 and TRBJ2-3; D call uncertain. This clonotype was obtained from an adult man with Graves' hyperthyroidism. Sequenced input: peripheral blood or thyroid tissue (not recorded which). For the CDR3, the DNA is TGCGCTCCCAATGGCACAGATACGCAGTATTTT. It codes for CAPNGTDTQYF.